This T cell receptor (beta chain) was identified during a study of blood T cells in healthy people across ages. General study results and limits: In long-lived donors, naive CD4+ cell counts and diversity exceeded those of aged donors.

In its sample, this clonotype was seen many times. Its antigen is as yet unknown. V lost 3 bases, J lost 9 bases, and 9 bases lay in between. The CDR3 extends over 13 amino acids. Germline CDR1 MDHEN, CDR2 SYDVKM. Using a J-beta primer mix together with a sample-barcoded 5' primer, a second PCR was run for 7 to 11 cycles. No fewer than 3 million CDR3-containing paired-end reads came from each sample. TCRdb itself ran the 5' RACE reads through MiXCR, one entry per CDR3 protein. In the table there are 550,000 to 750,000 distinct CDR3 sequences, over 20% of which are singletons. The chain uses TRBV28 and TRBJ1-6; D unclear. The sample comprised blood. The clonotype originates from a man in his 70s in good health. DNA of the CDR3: TGTGCCAGCAGTTTCGGGTGGGGTTCACCCCTCCACTTT. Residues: CASSFGWGSPLHF. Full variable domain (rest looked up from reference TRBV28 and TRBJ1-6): DVKVTQSSRYLVKRTGEKVFLECVQDMDHENMFWYRQDPGLGLRLIYFSYDVKMKEKGDIPEGYSVSREKKERFSLILESASTNQTSMYLCASSFGWGSPLHFGNGTRLTVT.